These 6 T cell receptor beta chains originate from one sample sequenced in a study of T cell clones after liver transplantation. Assay: immunoSEQ multiplex PCR; the TCRdb copy retains only in-frame clones and omits some. The sample shows around 21,000 clones, 90% to 95% of them seen only once. The sample in question was CD8+ T cells from blood, obtained roughly 25 months after liver transplant. The receptors derive from a human patient who received a liver transplant. Some T cells may be transferred from the graft donor.

This chain links TRBV5-5 with TRBJ1-5, with unresolved D. Germline V gene data show CDR1 as SGHKS and CDR2 as YYEKEE (reference sequence). Trimming stripped 4 bases from V and 6 bases from J, with 11 bases between. The CDR3 is 13 residues long. CDR3 region: CASSPLGSQPQHF. The CDR3 coding sequence is TGTGCCAGCAGCCCGCTGGGTTCTCAGCCCCAGCATTTT.

V usage is TRBV27 and J usage is TRBJ1-5; D is unresolved. Per germline, CDR1 MNHEY and CDR2 SMNVEV (reference sequence). The CDR3 runs 14 residues. V lost 3 bases and J 6 bases, leaving 12 bases between the germline ends. DNA of the CDR3: TGTGCCAGCAGTTTCACGGGGAAGGCTCAGCCCCAGCATTTT. Protein: CASSFTGKAQPQHF.

Only one count was recorded for this clone. The chain uses TRBV7-3 and TRBJ2-4, with 9 bases fitting TRBD1. With 2 bases clipped from V and 2 bases from J, the junction kept 1 base outside the gene matches. Germline V gene lookup returns CDR1 SGHTA and CDR2 FQGTGA. This CDR3 has 15 residues. The CDR3 sequence is CASSLGTGTKNIQYF. In DNA form, the CDR3 reads TGTGCCAGCAGCTTAGGGACAGGGACCAAAAACATTCAGTACTTC.

The chain recombines TRBV7-9 with TRBJ2-5; the match to TRBD1 covers 11 bases. Germline values: CDR1 SEHNR, CDR2 FQNEAQ (reference sequence). V was pared by 5 bases and J by 12 bases, with 8 bases of the junction left unmatched. The CDR3 sequence is 13 residues long. In DNA form, the CDR3 reads TGTGCCAGCAGCGCCGGGACAGGGGGTCCGGAGTACTTC. Translation: CASSAGTGGPEYF.

Only one count was recorded for this clone. The CDR3 bases are TGTGCCAGCAGACCGTTATTTACGGGAAAACTTCATCAGCCCCAGCATTTT. Translating gives CASRPLFTGKLHQPQHF. This sequence joins TRBV28 and TRBJ1-5; D uncertain. The CDR3 consists of 17 residues. CDR1 MDHEN and CDR2 SYDVKM come from the germline V gene. V was cut by 6 bases and J by 5 bases, with 23 bases left in between.

The chain combines TRBV6-1 with TRBJ2-1; 7 positions agree with TRBD2. The CDR3 sequence is 16 residues long. With 2 bases clipped from V and 0 bases from J, the junction kept 4 bases outside the gene matches. Germline CDR1 MNHNS, CDR2 SASEGT. CDR3 DNA sequence: TGTGCCAGCAGTGAATGGGGGGGGAGCTCCTACAATGAGCAGTTCTTC. Its protein is CASSEWGGSSYNEQFF.